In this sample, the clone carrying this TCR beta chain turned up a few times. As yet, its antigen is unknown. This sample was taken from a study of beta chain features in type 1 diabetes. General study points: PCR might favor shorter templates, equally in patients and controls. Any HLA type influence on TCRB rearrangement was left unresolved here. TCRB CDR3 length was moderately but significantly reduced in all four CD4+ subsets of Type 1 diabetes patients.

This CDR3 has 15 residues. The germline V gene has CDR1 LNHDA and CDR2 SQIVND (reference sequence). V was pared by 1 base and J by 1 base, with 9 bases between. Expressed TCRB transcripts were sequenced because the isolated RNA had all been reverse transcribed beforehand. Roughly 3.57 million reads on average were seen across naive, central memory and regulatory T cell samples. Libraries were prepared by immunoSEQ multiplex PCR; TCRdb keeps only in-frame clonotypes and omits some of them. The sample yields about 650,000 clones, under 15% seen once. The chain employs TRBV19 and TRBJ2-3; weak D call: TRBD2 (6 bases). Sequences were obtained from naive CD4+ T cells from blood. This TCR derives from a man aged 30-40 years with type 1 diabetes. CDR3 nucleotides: TGTGCCAGTAGTATAGTCGGGGGTCGCACAGATACGCAGTATTTT. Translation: CASSIVGGRTDTQYF.